Listed below are T cell receptor beta chains from one sample, sequenced in a study of CD4 T cells in relation to SARS-CoV-2 and coronaviruses. The antigens for these receptors are not known. Assay: immunoSEQ multiplex PCR; the TCRdb copy retains only in-frame clones and omits some. The sample has 18,000 or so clones, over 65% seen once; the top ten hold approximately 28%. Sequenced sample: CD4+ T cells from PBMCs, cultured in vitro. The receptor source for this set is a human donor in good health. Both conserved end residues are part of each CDR3. Each record gives: clone size, J gene, V gene, D gene, CDR3 DNA, CDR3 protein. The D gene is left open where the match is weak. Expanded clones get a size class; other rows say once, few or many, or leave the size out.

clone size: .; J gene: TRBJ2-7; V gene: TRBV4-1; D gene: TRBD1; CDR3 DNA: TGCGCCAGCAGGGGGACAGGGAGTAACGAGCAGTACTTC; CDR3 protein: CASRGTGSNEQYF
clone size: .; J gene: TRBJ2-5; V gene: TRBV7-2; D gene: .; CDR3 DNA: TGTGCCAGCAGCTTAGGGGGCCGGGAGACCCAGTACTTC; CDR3 protein: CASSLGGRETQYF
clone size: .; J gene: TRBJ2-7; V gene: TRBV21-1; D gene: .; CDR3 DNA: TGTGCCAGCAGCTCCCCACCCCGGGACAGGGGGATAAACGAGCAGTACTTC; CDR3 protein: CASSSPPRDRGINEQYF
clone size: .; J gene: TRBJ1-4; V gene: TRBV6-5; D gene: .; CDR3 DNA: TGTGCCAGCGGTCTCGGCCAGGGGTATGAAAAACTGTTTTTT; CDR3 protein: CASGLGQGYEKLFF
clone size: .; J gene: TRBJ1-6; V gene: TRBV3-1/TRBV3-2; D gene: TRBD1; CDR3 DNA: TGTGCCAGCAGCCAAGGGACAGGTGGGAATTCACCCCTCCACTTT; CDR3 protein: CASSQGTGGNSPLHF
clone size: medium-sized; J gene: TRBJ2-7; V gene: TRBV11-2; D gene: .; CDR3 DNA: TGTGCCAGCAGCCTTCAAGGGAGCAGCTCCTACGAGCAGTACTTC; CDR3 protein: CASSLQGSSSYEQYF
clone size: once; J gene: TRBJ1-6; V gene: TRBV6-1; D gene: .; CDR3 DNA: TGTGCCAGCAGTGAGTACTACAGGGAGATTAATTCACCCCTCCACTTT; CDR3 protein: CASSEYYREINSPLHF
clone size: .; J gene: TRBJ2-2; V gene: TRBV9; D gene: .; CDR3 DNA: TGTGCCAGCAGAGAGAACACCGGGGAGCTGTTTTTT; CDR3 protein: CASRENTGELFF
clone size: .; J gene: TRBJ2-3; V gene: TRBV10-3; D gene: TRBD2; CDR3 DNA: TGTGCCATCAGTGAGAACGCTGCGGGAGTTACAGATACGCAGTATTTT; CDR3 protein: CAISENAAGVTDTQYF
clone size: .; J gene: TRBJ1-6; V gene: TRBV28; D gene: .; CDR3 DNA: TGTGCCAGCAGTTTACCTCAGGGAGAGAATTCACCCCTCCACTTT; CDR3 protein: CASSLPQGENSPLHF
clone size: once; J gene: TRBJ2-7; V gene: TRBV6-4; D gene: .; CDR3 DNA: TGTGCCAGCAGCAAGGACAGTTTTTTTGGCGAGCAGTACTTC; CDR3 protein: CASSKDSFFGEQYF
clone size: .; J gene: TRBJ1-1; V gene: TRBV27; D gene: .; CDR3 DNA: TGTGCCAGCAGTTCCGCGGGGAGGCAAGCTTTCTTT; CDR3 protein: CASSSAGRQAFF
clone size: .; J gene: TRBJ2-4; V gene: TRBV24-1; D gene: .; CDR3 DNA: TGTGCCACCCTAATGGGGAGTTGGCGGTACTTC; CDR3 protein: CATLMGSWRYF
clone size: .; J gene: TRBJ2-2; V gene: TRBV7-9; D gene: .; CDR3 DNA: TGTGCCAGCAGCTTTTTTGTAGTTTCCGGGGAGCTGTTTTTT; CDR3 protein: CASSFFVVSGELFF
clone size: once; J gene: TRBJ1-1; V gene: TRBV5-8; D gene: .; CDR3 DNA: TGTGCCAGCAGCCTGACGGCGAACACTGAAGCTTTCTTT; CDR3 protein: CASSLTANTEAFF
clone size: .; J gene: TRBJ1-2; V gene: TRBV6-5; D gene: TRBD1; CDR3 DNA: TGTGCCAGCAGCAGGACAGGGGAGGGCTATGGCTACACCTTC; CDR3 protein: CASSRTGEGYGYTF